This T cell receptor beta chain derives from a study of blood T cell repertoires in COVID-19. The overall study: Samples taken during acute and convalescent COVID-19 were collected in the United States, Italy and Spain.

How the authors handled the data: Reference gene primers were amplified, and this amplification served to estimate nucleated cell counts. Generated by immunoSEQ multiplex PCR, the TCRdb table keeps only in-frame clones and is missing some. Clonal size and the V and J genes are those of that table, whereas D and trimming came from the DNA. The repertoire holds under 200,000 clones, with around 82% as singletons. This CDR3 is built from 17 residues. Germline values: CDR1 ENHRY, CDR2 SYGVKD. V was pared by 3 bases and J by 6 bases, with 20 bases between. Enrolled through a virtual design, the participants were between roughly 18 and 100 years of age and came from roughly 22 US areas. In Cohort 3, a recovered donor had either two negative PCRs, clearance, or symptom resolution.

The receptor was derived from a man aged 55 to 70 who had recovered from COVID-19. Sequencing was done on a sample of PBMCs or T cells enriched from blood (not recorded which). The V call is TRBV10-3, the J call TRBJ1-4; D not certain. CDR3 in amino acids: CAISDQDVRRGYEKLFF. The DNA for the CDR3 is TGTGCCATCAGTGATCAAGATGTCCGTCGGGGTTATGAAAAACTGTTTTTT.